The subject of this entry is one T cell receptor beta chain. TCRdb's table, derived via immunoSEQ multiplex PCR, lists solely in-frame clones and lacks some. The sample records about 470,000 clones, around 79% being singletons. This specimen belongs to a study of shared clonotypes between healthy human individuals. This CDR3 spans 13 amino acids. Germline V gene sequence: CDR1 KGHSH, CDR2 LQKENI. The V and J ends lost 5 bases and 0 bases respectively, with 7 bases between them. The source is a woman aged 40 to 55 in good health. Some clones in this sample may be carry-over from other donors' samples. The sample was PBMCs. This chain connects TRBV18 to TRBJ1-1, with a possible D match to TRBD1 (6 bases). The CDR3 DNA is TGTGCCAGCTCAGGGGGCTTGAACACTGAAGCTTTCTTT. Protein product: CASSGGLNTEAFF.